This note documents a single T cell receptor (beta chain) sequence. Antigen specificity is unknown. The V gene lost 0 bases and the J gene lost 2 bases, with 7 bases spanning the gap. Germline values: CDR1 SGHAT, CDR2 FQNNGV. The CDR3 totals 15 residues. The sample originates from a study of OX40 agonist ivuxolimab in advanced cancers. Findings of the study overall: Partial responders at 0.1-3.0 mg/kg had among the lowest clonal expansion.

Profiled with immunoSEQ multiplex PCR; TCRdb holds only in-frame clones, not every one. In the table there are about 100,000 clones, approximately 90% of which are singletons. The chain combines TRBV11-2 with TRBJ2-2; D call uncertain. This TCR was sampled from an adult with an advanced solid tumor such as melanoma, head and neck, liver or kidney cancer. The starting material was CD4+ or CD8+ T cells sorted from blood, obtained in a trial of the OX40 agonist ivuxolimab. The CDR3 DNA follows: TGTGCCAGCAGCTTAGAAGCCCTAAACACCGGGGAGCTGTTTTTT. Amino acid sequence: CASSLEALNTGELFF. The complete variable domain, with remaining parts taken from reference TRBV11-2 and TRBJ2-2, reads EAGVAQSPRYKIIEKRQSVAFWCNPISGHATLYWYQQILGQGPKLLIQFQNNGVVDDSQLPKDRFSAERLKGVDSTLKIQPAKLEDSAVYLCASSLEALNTGELFFGEGSRLTVL.